This T cell receptor beta chain came from a study of shared T cell receptors in the human thymus. Clones were sequenced by immunoSEQ multiplex PCR, and TCRdb holds only the in-frame ones, with some missing. Among about 610,000 clones listed, 70% to 90% were seen once. These data were also filed under a second study, of human thymus T cells. This second report adds: There appeared to be biased usage of V and J genes in thymic and blood repertoires. Highly overlapping thymic repertoires in unrelated individuals were reported by related research.

Sequencing was done on a sample of thymocytes. The receptor was isolated from a boy less than two years old with a congenital heart defect.

The CDR3 sequence: CASSQVADYEQYF. For the CDR3, the DNA is TGTGCCAGCAGCCAAGTAGCGGATTACGAGCAGTACTTC. The chain links TRBV14 to TRBJ2-7, with TRBD2 as a possible D gene (6 bases). Germline CDR1 is SGHDN and CDR2 is FVKESK. Trimming stripped 1 base from V and 4 bases from J, with 8 bases between. The CDR3 length is 13 residues.